This is a list of T cell receptor beta chains from one sample in a study of T cell repertoires in cytomegalovirus infection. Their cognate antigens are unknown. TCRdb reprocessed the reads via MiXCR and lists one record per CDR3 protein. The table shows some 800,000 distinct CDR3 sequences, with 25% to 30% occurring only once. The input for sequencing was cultured CD8+ T cells from PBMCs, taken from culture after CMV antigen stimulation. The receptor set was obtained from a human donor in good health (CMV status not recorded). Some clones in this sample may be carry-over from other donors' samples. Each CDR3 is given with its conserved first and last residue. A D gene is named only where the DNA matches it firmly. Rows give clone size only sometimes, using once, few, many, or a class for an expanded clone.

d_gene,j_gene,abundance,len,v_gene,CDR3aa,CDR3nt
TRBD2,TRBJ2-4,many,17,TRBV7-8,CASSLVPSGGEKNIQYF,TGTGCCAGCAGCTTAGTGCCTAGCGGGGGGGAAAAAAACATTCAGTACTTC
-,TRBJ1-2,-,15,TRBV9,CASSVEANTGYGYTF,TGTGCCAGCAGCGTAGAGGCGAATACAGGATATGGCTACACCTTC
TRBD2,TRBJ2-1,-,16,TRBV5-1,CASSLGRGGLYNEQFF,TGCGCCAGCAGCTTGGGGCGGGGGGGCCTCTACAATGAGCAGTTCTTC
TRBD1,TRBJ2-7,-,15,TRBV27,CASSPGTGASYEQYF,TGTGCCAGCAGTCCCGGGACAGGGGCTTCCTACGAGCAGTACTTC
-,TRBJ2-5,few,15,TRBV28,CASTILRDIQETQYF,TGTGCCAGCACCATCCTGAGGGATATCCAAGAGACCCAGTACTTC
TRBD1,TRBJ1-5,many,16,TRBV7-2,CASTLHPTGRDQPQHF,TGTGCCAGCACCCTACATCCGACAGGGCGAGATCAGCCCCAGCATTTT
-,TRBJ2-3,many,15,TRBV7-8,CASSTRQGGADTQYF,TGTGCCAGCAGCACTCGACAGGGCGGGGCAGATACGCAGTATTTT
-,TRBJ2-1,many,16,TRBV7-2,CASSLLATSSYNEQFF,TGTGCCAGCAGCCTCCTGGCGACAAGCTCCTACAATGAGCAGTTCTTC
-,TRBJ2-5,few,12,TRBV7-9,CASSPARETQYF,TGTGCCAGCAGCCCAGCGAGAGAGACCCAGTACTTC
-,TRBJ2-3,-,15,TRBV19,CASSISSSSTDTQYF,TGTGCCAGTAGTATTTCTAGTTCCAGCACAGATACGCAGTATTTT
-,TRBJ1-1,-,15,TRBV7-2,CASSLRGGINTEAFF,TGTGCCAGCAGCTTAAGGGGGGGAATCAACACTGAAGCTTTCTTT
TRBD1,TRBJ1-6,-,13,TRBV19,CASKGQGNSPLHF,TGTGCCAGTAAGGGACAGGGGAATTCACCCCTCCACTTT
-,TRBJ2-7,few,11,TRBV6-8,CASGSIYEQYF,TGTGCCAGCGGCAGCATATACGAGCAGTACTTC
-,TRBJ2-1,few,13,TRBV7-9,CASSPRVHNEQFF,TGTGCCAGCAGCCCTCGGGTTCACAATGAGCAGTTCTTC